One T cell receptor (beta chain) is described in this entry. As yet, its antigen is unknown. This record belongs to a study of T cell responses to AZD1222 COVID-19 vaccine. Study context: Second-dose schedules of about 4 or about 12 weeks were combined.

Germline V gene sequence: CDR1 SEHNR, CDR2 FQNEAQ (reference sequence). The CDR3 is 13 residues long. V lost 6 bases and J 9 bases, leaving 15 bases between the germline ends. Findings and limits, study-wide: Clonal diversity was possibly underestimated, and white British individuals and females predominated among donors. Repertoire samples came only from after the peak T cell response.

Measured with immunoSEQ multiplex PCR; TCRdb has only the in-frame clones, and not every one. The table has approximately 68,000 clones, around 86% seen once. The specimen comprised peripheral blood, sampled on day 0 of AZD1222 vaccination. This receptor was taken from an adult in good health. The chain recombines TRBV7-9 with TRBJ2-4; TRBD1 might be the D (5 bases). The CDR3 nucleotides are TGTGCCAGCAGGCCCCCCAGGGATATCATTCAGTACTTC. Translating gives CASRPPRDIIQYF.